This TCR beta chain was obtained from a study of identifying expanded T cells in peripheral blood. After removal of 5 bases from V and 3 bases from J, the junction contained 4 bases not matched to a gene. The germline gives CDR1 SEHNR, CDR2 FQNEAQ (reference sequence). The CDR3 sequence is 16 residues long. Here immunoSEQ multiplex PCR was the method, and the copy in TCRdb shows in-frame clones only, minus some. The sample lists 58,000 or so clones; approximately 82% were seen once. Comments on this clone: Its matching antigen is unknown.

General study points: Clone count variance between approximately two-week samples rose with total template count.

No infections or other immune events were documented during collection. Material for sequencing was blood. The clonotype originates from a person between 18 and 75 years old in good health. The chain recombines TRBV7-9 with TRBJ2-3; 14 bases match TRBD2. CDR3 residues: CASSQGLAGVTDTQYF. DNA of the CDR3: TGTGCCAGCAGCCAGGGACTAGCGGGGGTTACAGATACGCAGTATTTT.